This T cell receptor beta chain was found in a study of T-cell reconstitution after alpha-beta-depleted transplantation in children. Preparation of the TCRbeta library used unique molecular identifiers. MiXCR, applied by TCRdb to the PCR reads, yields one record per CDR3 protein. The sample holds some 490,000 distinct CDR3 sequences, approximately 13% seen once. V lost 6 bases to trimming and J lost 5 bases, with 16 bases between them. The CDR3 covers 13 residues. Germline loops: CDR1 SQVTM, CDR2 ANQGSEA. This clonotype was counted between two and nine times. The sequence was collected from a human donor who donated a stem cell graft to a child with combined immunodeficiency. The V call is TRBV29-1, the J call TRBJ1-2; possible D gene TRBD1, 6 bases. The sequencing here drew on PBMCs from the stem cell graft donor, taken from the stem cell graft. CDR3 nucleotide sequence: TGCAGCGTGCACAGGGTATCTGATTATGGCTACACCTTC. Amino acid sequence: CSVHRVSDYGYTF. Full variable domain (missing parts from reference TRBV29-1 and TRBJ1-2): SAVISQKPSRDICQRGTSLTIQCQVDSQVTMMFWYRQQPGQSLTLIATANQGSEATYESGFVIDKFPISRPNLTFSTLTVSNMSPEDSSIYLCSVHRVSDYGYTFGSGTRLTVV.